This entry describes one T cell receptor beta chain. Antigen: not known. Although they were nominally healthy when sampled, donors likely had unrecorded immune exposures. Primers for the PCR totalled 60 Vbeta and 13 Jbeta. TCRdb's copy holds only in-frame clones and misses some; the assay was immunoSEQ multiplex PCR. The sample shows 180,000 or so clones, 75% to 85% of them seen only once. The data derive from a study of cytomegalovirus exposure and HLA in healthy donors. The junction had 16 bases not matched to a gene; V was cut back by 8 bases and J by 9 bases. Germline CDR1 is SGHVS and CDR2 is FQNEAQ. CDR3 length: 16 amino acids. Findings and caveats of the study: For most TCR sequences rarity was the rule, although some public TCRs occurred in many donors. As a later analysis revealed, the rate of TCR association differed by HLA locus, with DRB1 most and HLA-C fewest. The investigators catalogued some 160 TCR beta chains as cytomegalovirus-associated.

The chain combines TRBV7-8 with TRBJ2-2, with 9 bases that match TRBD2. Sequencing was performed on PBMCs. This receptor was obtained from a woman aged 50 to 60 in good health and CMV-seropositive. CDR3 sequence (DNA): TGTGCCAGCGGGCCGGGAGCGGGAGGCCCCCCCAGGGAGCTGTTTTTT. Its protein is CASGPGAGGPPRELFF.